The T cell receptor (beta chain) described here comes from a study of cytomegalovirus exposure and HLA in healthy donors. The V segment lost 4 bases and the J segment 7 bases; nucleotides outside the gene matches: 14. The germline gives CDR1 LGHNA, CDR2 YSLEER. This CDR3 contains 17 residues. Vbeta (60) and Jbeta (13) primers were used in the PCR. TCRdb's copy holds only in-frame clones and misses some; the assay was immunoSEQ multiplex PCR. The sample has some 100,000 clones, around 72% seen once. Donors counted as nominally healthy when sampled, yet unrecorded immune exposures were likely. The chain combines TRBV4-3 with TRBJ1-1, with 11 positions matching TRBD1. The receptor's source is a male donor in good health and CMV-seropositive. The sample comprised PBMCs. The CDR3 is CASSPPGTGGMGGEAFF. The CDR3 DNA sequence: TGCGCCAGCAGCCCACCCGGGACAGGGGGTATGGGGGGTGAAGCTTTCTTT.